This T cell receptor beta chain is drawn from a study of blood T cell repertoires in COVID-19. There are 15 residues in the CDR3. The ends lost 0 bases at V and 5 bases at J; junction bases unmatched: 2. CDR1 KGHDR and CDR2 SFDVKD come from the germline V gene. Clones were sequenced by immunoSEQ multiplex PCR, and TCRdb holds only the in-frame ones, with some missing. Among around 200,000 clones listed, about 82% were seen once. The chain uses TRBV24-1 and TRBJ2-1, with TRBD2 matching over 8 bases. The sequence was obtained from a man aged 35 to 55 with acute COVID-19. Sequenced input: PBMCs or T cells enriched from blood (not recorded which). The DNA of the CDR3 is TGTGCCACCAGTGATTTGATAGCGGGGCACAATGAGCAGTTCTTC. This translates into CATSDLIAGHNEQFF.